The entry that follows covers one TCR beta chain sequence. This specimen comes from a study of CD8+ T cells in alopecia areata. Sequencing templates came from extracted RNA that was reverse transcribed into cDNA. Assay: immunoSEQ multiplex PCR; the TCRdb copy retains only in-frame clones and omits some. There are hundreds of thousands of clones in the sample; just over 65% occur only once, and more than 1% lies in the top ten. Treatment denoted: oral pan-JAK inhibitor, 5-10 mg twice daily. Specimen: CD4+ T cells sorted from blood, collected at approximately week 42, from a patient treated with tofacitinib. This clonotype was obtained from a human donor with alopecia areata.

The CDR3 bases are TGCAGCGTTGCAAAAGCAGGGAACACCGGGGAGCTGTTTTTT. This sequence encodes CSVAKAGNTGELFF. The chain combines TRBV29-1 with TRBJ2-2, with no clear D. CDR3 length: 14 amino acids. The V gene's germline CDR1 is SQVTM and CDR2 ANQGSEA. V was clipped by 4 bases and J by 1 base, with 10 bases between them.